The present TCR beta chain was sequenced within a study of blood T cell repertoires in COVID-19. With V trimmed by 3 bases and J by 2 bases, 6 bases remained unmatched. The CDR3 totals 15 residues. In germline, CDR1 is GTSNPN, CDR2 SVGIG (reference sequence). Original data processing: Estimates of nucleated cell counts were drawn from the amplification of reference gene primers. TCRdb's table, derived via immunoSEQ multiplex PCR, lists solely in-frame clones and lacks some. D and trimming come from the DNA, and the V and J calls and clone size come from that table. The sample lists about 91,000 clones; over 75% were seen once.

This rearrangement joins TRBV30 to TRBJ1-2, with 10 positions matching TRBD1. The specimen sequenced was peripheral blood. The receptor comes from a man in his 70s with acute or convalescent COVID-19. The CDR3 region is CAWRDRQGANYGYTF. CDR3 bases: TGTGCCTGGAGGGACAGACAGGGGGCGAACTATGGCTACACCTTC.